This record covers a single T cell receptor beta chain. These data belong to a study of cytomegalovirus exposure and HLA in healthy donors. Use of 60 Vbeta and 13 Jbeta primers characterized the PCR. Generated by immunoSEQ multiplex PCR, the TCRdb table keeps only in-frame clones and is missing some. There are 150,000 or so clones in the sample; 84% occur only once, and roughly 6.5% lies in the top ten. Trimming cost V 0 bases and J 6 bases, with 16 bases left between them. The CDR3 has 16 amino acids. Germline assignment: CDR1 SGHTA and CDR2 FQGNSA. The sequenced material came from PBMCs. The rearrangement links TRBV7-2 to TRBJ2-3, with TRBD2 as a possible D gene (5 bases). The TCR was taken from a man aged 45-65 years in good health and CMV-seropositive. Here the CDR3 reads CASSLAASTRADTQYF. Here the CDR3 DNA reads TGTGCCAGCAGCTTAGCGGCTAGCACGAGGGCTGATACGCAGTATTTT.